Listed here are 9 T cell receptor beta chains from one sample, sequenced in a study of T cell responses to AZD1222 COVID-19 vaccine. Generated by immunoSEQ multiplex PCR, the TCRdb table keeps only in-frame clones and is missing some. Of about 74,000 clones detected, roughly 88% appear once; the ten largest clones hold roughly 2.7%. This material consisted of peripheral blood, taken on day 0 of AZD1222 vaccination. These receptors were taken from an adult in good health.

This chain links TRBV28 with TRBJ2-7; no definite D call. Germline CDR1 MDHEN, CDR2 SYDVKM. CDR3 size: 11 residues. Trimming removed 4 bases from V and 0 bases from J, with 1 base in between. CDR3 nucleotides: TGTGCCAGCAGTTCCTCCTACGAGCAGTACTTC. This gives the protein CASSSSYEQYF.

The chain combines TRBV6-2 or TRBV6-3 with TRBJ2-3; perhaps TRBD1 as D (6 bases). Germline V gene lookup returns CDR1 MNHEY and CDR2 SVGEGT. V gave up 5 bases and J gave up 1 base, with 10 bases separating them. The CDR3 runs to 14 residues. This CDR3 reads CASSARQGTDTQYF. The CDR3 nucleotides are TGTGCCAGCAGTGCCAGACAGGGCACAGATACGCAGTATTTT.

The CDR3 loop is CATSWPSGAEQFF. The CDR3 DNA is TGTGCCACCAGTTGGCCTAGCGGGGCTGAGCAGTTCTTC. The V and J genes are TRBV24-1 and TRBJ2-1; 9 positions agree with TRBD2. This CDR3 contains 13 residues. Trimming cost V 6 bases and J 9 bases; bases outside gene matches: 5. Germline V gene lookup returns CDR1 KGHDR and CDR2 SFDVKD.

CDR3 bases: TGTGCCAGCAGCGTAGATATCGGGGGGCTTGGCACTGAAGCTTTCTTT. Protein product: CASSVDIGGLGTEAFF. V usage is TRBV9 and J usage is TRBJ1-1, with D maybe TRBD1 (6 bases). Trimming took 0 bases from V and 4 from J, leaving 16 bases between them. The CDR3 totals 16 residues. Germline V gene lookup returns CDR1 SGDLS and CDR2 YYNGEE.

For this clone: Other nucleotide sequences from this sample produce the same CDR3. As DNA, the CDR3 is TGTGCCAGCAGAACAGGGGGCTATGGCTACACCTTC. This encodes CASRTGGYGYTF. The chain joins TRBV28 to TRBJ1-2, with 8 bases identical to TRBD1. The CDR3 has 12 residues. J was trimmed by 4 bases and V by 6 bases; bases with no gene match: 1. The germline V gene has CDR1 MDHEN and CDR2 SYDVKM.

The genes are TRBV9 and TRBJ1-1, with a tentative D call TRBD1 (5 bases). Deletions cut 5 bases from V and 5 bases from J, with 13 bases between. Germline loops: CDR1 SGDLS, CDR2 YYNGEE. The CDR3 has 13 residues. CDR3 sequence reads: CASRPEGRTEAFF. Written as DNA, the CDR3 is TGTGCCAGCAGGCCCGAGGGGAGGACTGAAGCTTTCTTT.

J is TRBJ1-1 and V is TRBV7-6; tentatively, D is TRBD1 (5 bases). The V gene's germline CDR1 is SGHVS and CDR2 FNYEAQ. The CDR3 length is 15 residues. V was clipped by 4 bases and J by 4 bases, with 16 bases between them. CDR3 sequence: CASSSGDGGGTEAFF. For the CDR3, the DNA is TGTGCCAGCAGCTCTGGGGACGGAGGTGGCACTGAAGCTTTCTTT.

The chain couples TRBV27 to TRBJ2-3; TRBD2 matches 14 bases. J was trimmed by 0 bases and V by 5 bases; bases with no gene match: 13. CDR3 size: 20 residues. CDR1 and CDR2 (germline): MNHEY, SMNVEV (reference sequence). CDR3 protein: CASSRRTSGGRGSSTDTQYF. DNA of the CDR3: TGTGCCAGCAGTCGTCGGACTAGCGGGGGGCGGGGTTCTAGCACAGATACGCAGTATTTT.

V gene TRBV28 combines with J gene TRBJ1-2, with D possibly matching TRBD1 (5 bases). The ends were cut back, 4 bases at V and 4 bases at J, with 13 bases in the middle. This CDR3 is 14 amino acids long. Germline CDR1 MDHEN, CDR2 SYDVKM. The CDR3 sequence: CASSSPGAVYGYTF. The DNA for the CDR3 is TGTGCCAGCAGTTCTCCTGGGGCAGTCTATGGCTACACCTTC.